This T cell receptor (beta chain) derives from a study of T cell responses to AZD1222 COVID-19 vaccine (dated by TCRdb to about 2021). Looking at the study overall: Because spike-specific TCR depth and breadth did not differ between the two schedules, AZD1222 recipients who got a second dose at roughly 4 weeks were pooled with those who got a second dose at roughly 12 weeks. TCR sequencing was performed for about 250 trial participants, of whom around 200 were given two doses of AZD1222 and around 26 were given two doses of MenACWY control vaccine. Trial participants were enrolled into age subgroups of 18-55, 56-69 and 70-plus years, which contained about 150, 27 and 61 TCR-sequenced participants, respectively.

In its sample, this clone was seen once. The specificity of this receptor is unknown. No base qualities exist here, and no much larger clone lies one base off it. The CDR3 regions of human TCRbeta chains were subjected to immunosequencing. The source study handled its data this way. Repertoire TCRs were checked for matches against a reference library of SARS-CoV-2-specific TCRs that had been generated using the MIRA antigen-specificity platform. Breadth meant the fraction of unique TCRs that were SARS-CoV-2-associated, whereas depth meant the fraction of total T cells that were SARS-CoV-2-associated. Using the MIRA data, each spike-specific TCR was mapped to the spike region that the TCR reacts to and placed in a CD4 or CD8 class. Log10-transformed breadth and depth values were compared by one-way ANOVA with Sidak's multiple comparisons tests. Drawn from immuneACCESS, this table holds only the in-frame rearrangements with V and J called that TCRdb kept. Clones are partly lost; checked studies trace under half to an unresolved V gene and leave the rest unexplained. Clonal size and the V and J genes are those of that table, whereas D and trimming came from the DNA. Here the sample has about 130,000 clones; 90% to 95% occur a single time. The top ten clones comprise about 2.7% of the sample.

In light of the paper, this sample's time point label describes: baseline before first vaccination. The vaccinee samples were drawn from two UK trials, COV001 and COV002, one of which was a single-blind randomized controlled phase 2/3 trial testing AZD1222 (ChAdOx1 nCoV-19) in healthy adults. Trial participant PBMC samples were collected at day 0 and day 28 after the second dose for TCRbeta chain sequencing. V and J are trimmed by 3 bases and 4 bases, and the gene matches miss 11 bases of the junction. The CDR1 and CDR2 encoded by the germline V gene are SGDLS and YYNGEE. Inclusive of the bounding cysteine and phenylalanine, the CDR3 is 17 residues long. Only the CDR3 part of the read is kept: 51 bases, read in frame from the first base. Overall study outcomes, separate from this receptor: CD4 TCRs associated with the vaccine covered the entire spike protein, and the dominant responses were in regions 160-218 and 743-854. Reportedly, almost half of the unique spike-specific TCRs recognized epitopes lying outside the regions that are mutated in the B.1.351 and B.1.1.7 variants. Participants were mostly white British and included more females than males, and it was suggested by the authors that clonal diversity may have been underestimated. Conclusions about previously exposed vaccinees are limited because only six or seven AZD1222 recipients were SARS-CoV-2 seropositive at baseline. After two AZD1222 doses, spike-specific TCR breadth and depth were significantly higher than at day 0 and than in MenACWY recipients. The 56-69-year group was small, and its depth increase did not reach significance, likely because of low power. Because no samples from the day 14 peak response were available, repertoires could be characterized only after the peak T cell response.

The chain links TRBV9 with TRBJ1-3; TRBD1 aligns with 9 central bases. The sequencing used peripheral blood, collected on day 0 of AZD1222 vaccination. This clonotype was sampled from an adult in good health. The CDR3 is CASSAPGTGFGGNTIYF. In nucleotides, the sequence is TGTGCCAGCAGCGCTCCCGGGACAGGGTTTGGGGGAAACACCATATATTTT.